The TCR beta chain under discussion was sequenced for a study of cytomegalovirus exposure and HLA in healthy donors. About the study: Some 90 million unique TCRs from HLA-typed donors were held in an early data release.

V lost 7 bases, J lost 6 bases, and 16 bases lay in between. Germline-derived CDR1 and CDR2 are LNHDA and SQIVND (reference sequence). The CDR3 is 14 residues long. Vbeta (60) and Jbeta (13) primers were used in the PCR. Some clones are missing from TCRdb's copy, which holds only in-frame ones; the method was immunoSEQ multiplex PCR. The sample carries hundreds of thousands of clones, over 65% recorded once. Regarding this clone: Its antigen is undetermined.

Study-wide points: HLA allele associations emerged for roughly 17,000 TCR beta sequences in a later analysis, at 0.05 false discovery rate. Previous analysis showed most TCR beta V segments were productive about 90% or about 30% of the time. 150 or so TCR beta chains were listed as cytomegalovirus-associated.

The sequence was collected from a man aged 40-49 years in good health and CMV-seronegative. The rearrangement uses TRBV19 and TRBJ1-5; D is possibly TRBD1 (6 bases). Sequencing was carried out using PBMCs. CDR3 nucleotides: TGTGCCAGTAATGGGACACCTTTATCTCAGCCCCAGCATTTT. Translating gives CASNGTPLSQPQHF.